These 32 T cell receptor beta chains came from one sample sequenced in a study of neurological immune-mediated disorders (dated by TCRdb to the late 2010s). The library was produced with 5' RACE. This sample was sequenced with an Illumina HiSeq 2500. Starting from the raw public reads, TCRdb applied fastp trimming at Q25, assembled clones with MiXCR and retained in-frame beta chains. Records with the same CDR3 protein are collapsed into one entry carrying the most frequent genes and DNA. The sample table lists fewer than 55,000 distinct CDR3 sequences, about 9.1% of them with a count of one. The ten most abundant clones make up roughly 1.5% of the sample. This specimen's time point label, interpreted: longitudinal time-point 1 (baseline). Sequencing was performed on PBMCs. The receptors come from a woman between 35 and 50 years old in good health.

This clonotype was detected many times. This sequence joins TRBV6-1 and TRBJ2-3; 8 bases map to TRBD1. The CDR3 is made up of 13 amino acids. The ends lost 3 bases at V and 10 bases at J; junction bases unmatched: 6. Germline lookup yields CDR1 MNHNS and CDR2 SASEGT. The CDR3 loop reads CASSDRDRSAQYF. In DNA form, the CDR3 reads TGTGCCAGCAGTGATAGGGACAGGAGTGCGCAGTATTTT.

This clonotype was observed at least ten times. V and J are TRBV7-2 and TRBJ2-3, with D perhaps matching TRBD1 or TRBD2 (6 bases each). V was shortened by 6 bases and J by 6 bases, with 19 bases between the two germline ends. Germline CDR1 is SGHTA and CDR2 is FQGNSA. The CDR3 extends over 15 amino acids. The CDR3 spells CASRGGARAHDTQYF. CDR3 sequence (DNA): TGTGCCAGCAGGGGGGGCGCGCGAGCACACGATACGCAGTATTTT.

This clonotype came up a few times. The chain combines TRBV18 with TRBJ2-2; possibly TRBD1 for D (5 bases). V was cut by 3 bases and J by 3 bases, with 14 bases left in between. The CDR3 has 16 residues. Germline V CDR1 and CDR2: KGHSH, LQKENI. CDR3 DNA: TGTGCCAGCTCACCCAGATCAGGGATTGACACCGGGGAGCTGTTTTTT. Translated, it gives CASSPRSGIDTGELFF.

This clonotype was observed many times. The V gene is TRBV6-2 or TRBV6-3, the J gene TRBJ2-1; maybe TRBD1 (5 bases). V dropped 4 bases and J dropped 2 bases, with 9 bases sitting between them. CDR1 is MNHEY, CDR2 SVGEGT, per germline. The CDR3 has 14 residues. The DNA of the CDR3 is TGTGCCAGCAGTTCAAGACAGACCTACAATGAGCAGTTCTTC. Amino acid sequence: CASSSRQTYNEQFF.

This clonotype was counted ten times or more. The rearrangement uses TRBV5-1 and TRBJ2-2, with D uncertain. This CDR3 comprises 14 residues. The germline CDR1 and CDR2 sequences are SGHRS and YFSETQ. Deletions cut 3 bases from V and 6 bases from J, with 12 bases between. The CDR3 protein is CASSSQQDAGELFF. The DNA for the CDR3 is TGCGCCAGCAGCTCCCAACAAGACGCCGGGGAGCTGTTTTTT.

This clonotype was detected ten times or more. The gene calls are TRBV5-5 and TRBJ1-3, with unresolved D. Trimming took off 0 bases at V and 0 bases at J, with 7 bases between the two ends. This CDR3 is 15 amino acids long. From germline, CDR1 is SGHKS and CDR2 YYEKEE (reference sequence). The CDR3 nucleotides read TGTGCCAGCAGCTTGGTGGCGAGCTCTGGAAACACCATATATTTT. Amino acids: CASSLVASSGNTIYF.

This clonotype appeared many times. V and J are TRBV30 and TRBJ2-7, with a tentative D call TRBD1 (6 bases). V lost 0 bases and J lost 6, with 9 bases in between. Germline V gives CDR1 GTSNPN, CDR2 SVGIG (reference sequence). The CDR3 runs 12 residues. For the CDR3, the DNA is TGTGCCTGGAGTGTATCAGGGGCCGAGCAGTACTTC. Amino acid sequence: CAWSVSGAEQYF. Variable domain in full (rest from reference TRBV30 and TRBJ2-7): SQTIHQWPATLVQPVGSPLSLECTVEGTSNPNLYWYRQAAGRGLQLLFYSVGIGQISSEVPQNLSASRPQDRQFILSSKKLLLSDSGFYLCAWSVSGAEQYFGPGTRLTVT.

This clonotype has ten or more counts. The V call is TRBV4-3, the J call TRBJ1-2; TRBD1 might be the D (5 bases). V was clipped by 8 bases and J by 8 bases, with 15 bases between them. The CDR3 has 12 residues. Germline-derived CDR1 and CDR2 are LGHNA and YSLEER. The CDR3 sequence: CASGSGFEGYTF. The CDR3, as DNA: TGCGCCAGCGGCTCAGGGTTTGAAGGCTACACCTTC.

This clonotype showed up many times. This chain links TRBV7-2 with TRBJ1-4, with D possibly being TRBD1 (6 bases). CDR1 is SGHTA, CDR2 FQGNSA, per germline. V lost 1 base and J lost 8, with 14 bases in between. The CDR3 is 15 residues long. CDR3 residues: CASSLGSGAREKLFF. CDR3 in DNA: TGTGCCAGCAGCTTAGGATCGGGGGCAAGAGAAAAACTGTTTTTT.

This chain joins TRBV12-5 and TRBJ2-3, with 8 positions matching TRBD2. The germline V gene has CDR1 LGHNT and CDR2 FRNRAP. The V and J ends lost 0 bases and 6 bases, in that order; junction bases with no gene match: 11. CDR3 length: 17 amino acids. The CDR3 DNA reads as TGTGCTAGTGGTTTGGTACGACGGGGGGGCCGTGGGGATACGCAGTATTTT. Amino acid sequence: CASGLVRRGGRGDTQYF.

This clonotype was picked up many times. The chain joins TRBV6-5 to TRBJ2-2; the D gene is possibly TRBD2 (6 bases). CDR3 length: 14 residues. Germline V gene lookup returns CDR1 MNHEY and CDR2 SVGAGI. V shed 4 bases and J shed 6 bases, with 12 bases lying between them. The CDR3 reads CASSSPGRSGELFF. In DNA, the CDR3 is TGTGCCAGCAGTTCCCCGGGGAGGTCCGGGGAGCTGTTTTTT.

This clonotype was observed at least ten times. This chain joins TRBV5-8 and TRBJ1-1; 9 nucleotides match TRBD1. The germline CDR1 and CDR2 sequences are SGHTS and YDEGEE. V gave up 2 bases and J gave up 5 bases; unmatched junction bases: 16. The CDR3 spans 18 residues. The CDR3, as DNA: TGTGCCAGCAGCTTTGAGGTACAGGGGGCTTTTGGGAATACTGAAGCTTTCTTT. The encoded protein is CASSFEVQGAFGNTEAFF.

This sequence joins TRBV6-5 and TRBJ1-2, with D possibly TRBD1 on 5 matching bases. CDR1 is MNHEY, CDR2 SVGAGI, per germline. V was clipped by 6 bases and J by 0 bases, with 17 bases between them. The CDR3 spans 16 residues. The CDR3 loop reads CASRPLARGSNYGYTF. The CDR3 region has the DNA TGTGCCAGCAGACCCTTGGCCCGGGGCTCTAACTATGGCTACACCTTC.

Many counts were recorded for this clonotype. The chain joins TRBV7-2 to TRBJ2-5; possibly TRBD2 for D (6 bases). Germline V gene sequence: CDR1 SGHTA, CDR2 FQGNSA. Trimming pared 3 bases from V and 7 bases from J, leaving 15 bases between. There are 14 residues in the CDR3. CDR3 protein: CASSFEGLRGTQYF. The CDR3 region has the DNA TGTGCCAGCAGCTTTGAGGGACTTCGGGGGACCCAGTACTTC.

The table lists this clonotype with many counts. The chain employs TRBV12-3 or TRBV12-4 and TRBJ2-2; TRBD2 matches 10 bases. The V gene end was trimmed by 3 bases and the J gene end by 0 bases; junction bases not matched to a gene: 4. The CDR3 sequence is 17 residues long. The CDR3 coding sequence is TGTGCCAGCAGTTTCCGGACTAGCGGTACGAACACCGGGGAGCTGTTTTTT. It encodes CASSFRTSGTNTGELFF.

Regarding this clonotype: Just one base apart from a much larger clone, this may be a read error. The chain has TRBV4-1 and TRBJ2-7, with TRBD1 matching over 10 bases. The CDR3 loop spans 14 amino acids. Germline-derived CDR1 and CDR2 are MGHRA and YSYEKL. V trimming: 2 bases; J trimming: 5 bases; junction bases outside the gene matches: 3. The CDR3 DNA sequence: TGCGCCAGCAGCCAATTCGGGACAGGGGACGAGCAGTACTTC. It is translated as CASSQFGTGDEQYF.

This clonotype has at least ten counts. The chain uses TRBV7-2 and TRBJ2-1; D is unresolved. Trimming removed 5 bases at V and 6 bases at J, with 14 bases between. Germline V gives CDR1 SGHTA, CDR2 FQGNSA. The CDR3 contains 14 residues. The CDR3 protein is CASSPLVFGNEQFF. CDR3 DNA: TGTGCCAGCAGCCCCTTGGTCTTCGGCAATGAGCAGTTCTTC.

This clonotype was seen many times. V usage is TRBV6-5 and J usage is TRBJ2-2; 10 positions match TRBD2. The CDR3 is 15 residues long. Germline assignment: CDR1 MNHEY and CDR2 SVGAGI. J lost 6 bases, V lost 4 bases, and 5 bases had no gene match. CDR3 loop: CASSSSGSWAGELFF. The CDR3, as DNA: TGTGCCAGCAGTTCTAGCGGGAGCTGGGCCGGGGAGCTGTTTTTT.

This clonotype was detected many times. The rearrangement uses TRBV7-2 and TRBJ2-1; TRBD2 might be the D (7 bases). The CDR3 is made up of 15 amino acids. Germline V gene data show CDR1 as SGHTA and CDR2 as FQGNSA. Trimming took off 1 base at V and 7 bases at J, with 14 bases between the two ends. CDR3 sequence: CASSLVVGGQNEQFF. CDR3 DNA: TGTGCCAGCAGCTTAGTGGTGGGGGGGCAGAATGAGCAGTTCTTC.

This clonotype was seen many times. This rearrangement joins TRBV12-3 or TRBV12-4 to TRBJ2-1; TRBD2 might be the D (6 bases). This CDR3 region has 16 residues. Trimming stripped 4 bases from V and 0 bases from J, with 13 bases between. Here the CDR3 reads CASSSPTGGSYNEQFF. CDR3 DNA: TGTGCCAGCAGTTCTCCAACCGGGGGCTCCTACAATGAGCAGTTCTTC.

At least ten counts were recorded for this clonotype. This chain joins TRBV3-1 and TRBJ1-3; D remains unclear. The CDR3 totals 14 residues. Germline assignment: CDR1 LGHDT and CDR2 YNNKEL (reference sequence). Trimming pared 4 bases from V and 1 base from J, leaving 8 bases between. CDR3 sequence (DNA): TGTGCCAGCAGCCCAAGCGCATCTGGAAACACCATATATTTT. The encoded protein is CASSPSASGNTIYF.

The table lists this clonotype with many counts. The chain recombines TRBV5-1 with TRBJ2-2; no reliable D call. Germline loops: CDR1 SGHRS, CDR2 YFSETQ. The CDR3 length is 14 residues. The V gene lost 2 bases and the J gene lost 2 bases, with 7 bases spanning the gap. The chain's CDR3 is CASSLPPNTGELFF. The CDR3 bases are TGCGCCAGCAGCTTACCCCCTAACACCGGGGAGCTGTTTTTT.

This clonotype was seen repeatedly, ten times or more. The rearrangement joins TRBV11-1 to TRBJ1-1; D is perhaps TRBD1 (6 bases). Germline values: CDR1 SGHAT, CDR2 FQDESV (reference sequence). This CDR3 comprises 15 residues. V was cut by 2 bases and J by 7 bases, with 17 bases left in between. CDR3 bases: TGTGCCAGCAGCTTACGCCGGGGGGCGACTGATGAAGCTTTCTTT. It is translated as CASSLRRGATDEAFF.

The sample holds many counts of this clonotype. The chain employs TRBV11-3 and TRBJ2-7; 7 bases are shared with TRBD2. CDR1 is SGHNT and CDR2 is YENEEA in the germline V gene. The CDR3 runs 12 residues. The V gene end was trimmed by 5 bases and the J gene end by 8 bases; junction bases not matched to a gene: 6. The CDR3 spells CASSPGGGKQYF. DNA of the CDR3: TGTGCCAGCAGCCCGGGGGGAGGGAAGCAGTACTTC.

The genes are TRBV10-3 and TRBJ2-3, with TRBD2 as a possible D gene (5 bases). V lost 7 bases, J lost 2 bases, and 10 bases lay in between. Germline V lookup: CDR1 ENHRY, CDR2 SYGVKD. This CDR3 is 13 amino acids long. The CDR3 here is CAIMAGNTDTQYF. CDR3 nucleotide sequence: TGTGCCATCATGGCCGGGAACACAGATACGCAGTATTTT.

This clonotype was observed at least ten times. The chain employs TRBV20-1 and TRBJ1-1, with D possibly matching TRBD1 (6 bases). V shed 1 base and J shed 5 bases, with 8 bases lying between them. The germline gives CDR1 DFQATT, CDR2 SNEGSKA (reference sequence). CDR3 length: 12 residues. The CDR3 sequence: CSARAGATEAFF. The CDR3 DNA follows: TGCAGTGCTAGAGCGGGGGCGACTGAAGCTTTCTTT.

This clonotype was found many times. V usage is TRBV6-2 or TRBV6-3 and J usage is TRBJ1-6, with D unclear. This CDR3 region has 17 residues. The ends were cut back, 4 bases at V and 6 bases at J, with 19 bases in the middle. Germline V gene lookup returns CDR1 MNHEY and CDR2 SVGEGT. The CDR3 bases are TGTGCCAGCAGTTCCTACGGACTGACACATTTTAATTCACCCCTCCACTTT. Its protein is CASSSYGLTHFNSPLHF.

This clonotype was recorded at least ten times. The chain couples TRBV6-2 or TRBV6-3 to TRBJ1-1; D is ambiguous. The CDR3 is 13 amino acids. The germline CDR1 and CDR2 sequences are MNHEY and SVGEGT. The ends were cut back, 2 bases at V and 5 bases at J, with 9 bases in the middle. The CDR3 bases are TGTGCCAGCAGTTACAGGGTTGGGACTGAAGCTTTCTTT. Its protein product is CASSYRVGTEAFF.

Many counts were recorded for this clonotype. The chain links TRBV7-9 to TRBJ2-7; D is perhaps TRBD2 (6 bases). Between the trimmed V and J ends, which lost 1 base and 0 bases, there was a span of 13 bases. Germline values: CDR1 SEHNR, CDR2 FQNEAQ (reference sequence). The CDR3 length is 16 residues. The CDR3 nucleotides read TGTGCCAGCAGCTTAGAACGCGGGGCATCCTCCTACGAGCAGTACTTC. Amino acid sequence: CASSLERGASSYEQYF.

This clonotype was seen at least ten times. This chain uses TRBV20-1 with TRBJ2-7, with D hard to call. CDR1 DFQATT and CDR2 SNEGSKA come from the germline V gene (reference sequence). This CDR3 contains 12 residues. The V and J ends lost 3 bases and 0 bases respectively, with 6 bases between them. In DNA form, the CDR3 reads TGCAGTGCTAGTCCCTCCTCCTACGAGCAGTACTTC. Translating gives CSASPSSYEQYF.

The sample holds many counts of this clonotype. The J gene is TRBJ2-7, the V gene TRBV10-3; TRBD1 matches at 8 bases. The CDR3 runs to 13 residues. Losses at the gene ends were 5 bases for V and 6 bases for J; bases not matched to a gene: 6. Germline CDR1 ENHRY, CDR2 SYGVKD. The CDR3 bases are TGTGCCATCAGTATGGACAGGGCTCTCGAGCAGTACTTC. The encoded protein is CAISMDRALEQYF.

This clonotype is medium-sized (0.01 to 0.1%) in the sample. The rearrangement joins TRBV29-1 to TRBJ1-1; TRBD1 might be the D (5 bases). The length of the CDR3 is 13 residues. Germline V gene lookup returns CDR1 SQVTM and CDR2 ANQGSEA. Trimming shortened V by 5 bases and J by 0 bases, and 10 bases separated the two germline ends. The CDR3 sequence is CSVQGQLNTEAFF. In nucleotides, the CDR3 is TGCAGCGTTCAGGGCCAACTGAACACTGAAGCTTTCTTT. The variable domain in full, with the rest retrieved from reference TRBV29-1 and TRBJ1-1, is SAVISQKPSRDICQRGTSLTIQCQVDSQVTMMFWYRQQPGQSLTLIATANQGSEATYESGFVIDKFPISRPNLTFSTLTVSNMSPEDSSIYLCSVQGQLNTEAFFGQGTRLTVV.